A single sample is the source of the 22 T cell receptor beta chains below, sequenced in a study of vaccination effects on CD4 cells after COVID-19. These receptors' antigens are unknown. Prior to sequencing, the ViraFEST assay stimulated PBMC with viral peptide pools, which expanded the antigen-specific CD4+ T cells. Researchers isolated CD4+ T cells once 9 to 11 days of culture had elapsed. Vaccine administered to participants consisted of two doses of either BNT162b2 or mRNA-1273. The table came from immunoSEQ multiplex PCR; TCRdb's copy has only in-frame clones and leaves some out. The data show under 80,000 clones, more than 70% seen once. The source material was CD4+ T cells from PBMCs cultured with HCoV-229E spike peptides, sampled after COVID-19 vaccination. All receptors come from a human donor who received a COVID-19 vaccine.

A few counts support this clone. The V and J genes are TRBV19 and TRBJ1-3, with D tentatively TRBD1 (6 bases). From germline, CDR1 is LNHDA and CDR2 SQIVND (reference sequence). The germline V and J ends were trimmed by 10 bases and 4 bases, with 20 bases remaining between them. The CDR3 spans 15 residues. The CDR3, as DNA: TGTGCCACCCATTCGGGGGGGCCGGGAGGAAACACCATATATTTT. Protein: CATHSGGPGGNTIYF.

This clone has just one count. The chain links TRBV5-1 to TRBJ2-6; TRBD1 agrees at 8 bases. Germline V lookup: CDR1 SGHRS, CDR2 YFSETQ. V shed 6 bases and J 1 base; nucleotides not matched to a gene: 6. This CDR3 comprises 16 residues. The CDR3 nucleotides read TGCGCCAGCACCCCCAGGGGGCAATCTGGGGCCAACGTCCTGACTTTC. It codes for CASTPRGQSGANVLTF.

The chain joins TRBV28 to TRBJ2-7; the D gene is possibly TRBD2 (5 bases). Trimming stripped 8 bases from V and 3 bases from J, with 17 bases between. This CDR3 is 14 amino acids long. Germline lookup yields CDR1 MDHEN and CDR2 SYDVKM. The CDR3: CASSETNAYYEQYV. The DNA for the CDR3 is TGTGCCAGCTCTGAGACTAACGCTTACTACGAGCAGTACGTC.

V usage is TRBV28 and J usage is TRBJ1-1; D is perhaps TRBD1 (5 bases). This CDR3 has 11 amino acids. The germline gives CDR1 MDHEN, CDR2 SYDVKM. Trimming pared 8 bases from V and 6 bases from J, leaving 10 bases between. The CDR3 reads CASGYRPEAFF. The CDR3 region has the DNA TGTGCCAGCGGGTACAGGCCTGAAGCTTTCTTT.

CDR3 sequence: CASGAGGTLTDTQYF. The CDR3 bases are TGTGCCAGCGGGGCTGGGGGGACTCTCACAGATACGCAGTATTTT. The chain combines TRBV5-6 with TRBJ2-3; possible D gene TRBD2, 6 bases. CDR1 and CDR2 (germline): SGHDT, YYEEEE. The CDR3 is made up of 15 amino acids. Trimming left V 7 bases short and J 2 bases short, with 17 bases between.

CDR3 protein: CASSRTGTSGGELFF. For the CDR3, the DNA is TGTGCCAGCAGTCGAACCGGGACTAGCGGCGGGGAGCTGTTTTTT. The chain combines TRBV7-7 with TRBJ2-2; 11 nucleotides line up with TRBD2. CDR1 SSHAT and CDR2 FNYEAQ come from the germline V gene (reference sequence). The junction had 7 bases not matched to a gene; V was cut back by 6 bases and J by 7 bases. CDR3 length: 15 amino acids.

V is TRBV27 and J is TRBJ1-4; 8 bases are shared with TRBD1. Per the germline V gene, CDR1 is MNHEY and CDR2 is SMNVEV (reference sequence). This CDR3 comprises 15 residues. V dropped 5 bases and J dropped 7; count of bases not matched to a gene: 9. This chain's CDR3 is CASSGQPGGSEKLFF. CDR3 DNA: TGTGCCAGCAGTGGGCAACCAGGGGGCAGTGAAAAACTGTTTTTT.

The rearrangement joins TRBV20-1 to TRBJ2-4; D gene ambiguous. CDR1 is DFQATT, CDR2 SNEGSKA, per germline (reference sequence). V lost 6 bases, J lost 0 bases, and 3 bases lay in between. This CDR3 is 11 amino acids long. The CDR3 region is CSALAKNIQYF. As DNA, the CDR3 is TGCAGTGCCTTAGCCAAAAACATTCAGTACTTC.

This chain joins TRBV30 and TRBJ1-2; D is unclear. CDR1 GTSNPN and CDR2 SVGIG come from the germline V gene (reference sequence). With 1 base removed from V and 2 bases from J, the gap between germline ends came to 5 bases. This CDR3 comprises 12 residues. The CDR3 sequence is CAWSGSNYGYTF. The CDR3 DNA reads as TGTGCCTGGAGTGGGTCAAACTATGGCTACACCTTC.

This clone was seen a few times. The rearrangement joins TRBV6-5 to TRBJ1-4, with 7 bases matching TRBD1. Germline V gives CDR1 MNHEY, CDR2 SVGAGI. The CDR3 spans 14 residues. The junction had 5 bases not matched to a gene; V was cut back by 4 bases and J by 6 bases. CDR3 nucleotide sequence: TGTGCCAGCAGTTTAACCGGGACAGATGAAAAACTGTTTTTT. Protein sequence: CASSLTGTDEKLFF.

V gene TRBV19 combines with J gene TRBJ1-2; unclear D gene. Germline CDR1 and CDR2: LNHDA and SQIVND (reference sequence). V gave up 5 bases and J gave up 0 bases, with 16 bases separating them. This CDR3 is built from 16 residues. The CDR3 loop reads CASSLRPTTANYGYTF. The CDR3 coding sequence is TGTGCCAGTAGTCTAAGGCCCACAACGGCTAACTATGGCTACACCTTC.

This clone has only a few counts. The chain joins TRBV6-6 to TRBJ2-7; D ambiguous. The CDR3 has 13 residues. Trimming left V 3 bases short and J 3 bases short, with 9 bases between. Germline CDR1 reads MNHNY; CDR2 reads SVGAGI (reference sequence). CDR3 sequence: CASSYDSGYEQYV. The CDR3 nucleotides are TGTGCCAGCAGTTATGACTCAGGCTACGAGCAGTACGTC.

The chain links TRBV4-1 to TRBJ2-7; 8 nucleotides align to TRBD2. V lost 2 bases, J lost 6 bases, and 15 bases stayed unmatched. This CDR3 region has 17 residues. Per the germline V gene, CDR1 is MGHRA and CDR2 is YSYEKL. The DNA for the CDR3 is TGCGCCAGCAGCCAAAATTTGTTCCCGGGACTAGACAGCGAGCAGTACGTC. This sequence encodes CASSQNLFPGLDSEQYV.

The chain is built from TRBV9 and TRBJ2-5; unclear D gene. The V gene's germline CDR1 is SGDLS and CDR2 YYNGEE. Trimming shortened V by 0 bases and J by 1 base, and 7 bases separated the two germline ends. CDR3 length: 14 amino acids. The CDR3 bases are TGTGCCAGCAGCGTAGCGCCATTCCAAGAGACCCAGTACTTC. The encoded protein is CASSVAPFQETQYF.

The J gene is TRBJ1-1, the V gene TRBV12-3 or TRBV12-4, with D perhaps matching TRBD1 (5 bases). The V end lost 2 bases, the J end lost 5 bases, and 9 bases lay between the germline ends. The CDR3 is 13 amino acids. CDR3 in amino acids: CASSLWGRTEAFF. The CDR3 DNA follows: TGTGCCAGCAGTTTATGGGGGAGAACTGAAGCTTTCTTT.

The genes are TRBV6-5 and TRBJ2-5; D is uncertain. V was shortened by 6 bases and J by 5 bases, with 16 bases between the two germline ends. This CDR3 comprises 14 residues. Germline CDR1 and CDR2: MNHEY and SVGAGI. CDR3 bases: TGTGCCAGCAGCGTCGGTGGGGTTGAGGAGACCCAGTACTTC. Amino acid sequence: CASSVGGVEETQYF.

The chain carries TRBV5-1 and TRBJ2-4; perhaps TRBD2 as D (7 bases). The V and J ends lost 0 bases and 3 bases respectively, with 16 bases between them. This CDR3 has 17 residues. The germline gives CDR1 SGHRS, CDR2 YFSETQ. The CDR3 region is CASSLVVGGGGKNIQYF. For the CDR3, the DNA is TGCGCCAGCAGCTTGGTTGTAGGAGGGGGGGGCAAAAACATTCAGTACTTC.

This clone showed up just a few times. The rearrangement joins TRBV2 to TRBJ2-2, with 8 bases fitting TRBD2. With V trimmed by 5 bases and J by 0 bases, 2 bases remained unmatched. The CDR3 is 15 amino acids. Germline V lookup: CDR1 SNHLY, CDR2 FYNNEI. This CDR3 is CASSRGLANTGELFF. The CDR3 region has the DNA TGTGCCAGCAGTCGGGGACTAGCGAACACCGGGGAGCTGTTTTTT. Drawing the rest from reference TRBV2 and TRBJ2-2, the complete variable domain is EPEVTQTPSHQVTQMGQEVILRCVPISNHLYFYWYRQILGQKVEFLVSFYNNEISEKSEIFDDQFSVERPDGSNFTLKIRSTKLEDSAMYFCASSRGLANTGELFFGEGSRLTVL.

The V gene is TRBV5-1, the J gene TRBJ2-3; the D gene is possibly TRBD2 (5 bases). The CDR3 sequence is 17 residues long. V was pared by 3 bases and J by 0 bases, with 17 bases between. Germline V CDR1 and CDR2: SGHRS, YFSETQ. The CDR3 DNA follows: TGCGCCAGCAGCTGGAAAGGGTTGAGCGGTAGCACAGATACGCAGTATTTT. As protein: CASSWKGLSGSTDTQYF.

V usage is TRBV19 and J usage is TRBJ1-5; TRBD1 is a possible D gene (5 bases). The germline V gene has CDR1 LNHDA and CDR2 SQIVND (reference sequence). The CDR3 totals 14 residues. V lost 3 bases to trimming and J lost 7 bases, with 13 bases between them. In DNA, the CDR3 is TGTGCCAGTAGTATTTGGGAAGGGGACCAGCCCCAGCATTTT. Its translation is CASSIWEGDQPQHF. Full variable domain (outside the CDR3, taken from reference TRBV19 and TRBJ1-5): DGGITQSPKYLFRKEGQNVTLSCEQNLNHDAMYWYRQDPGQGLRLIYYSQIVNDFQKGDIAEGYSVSREKKESFPLTVTSAQKNPTAFYLCASSIWEGDQPQHFGDGTRLSIL.

The rearrangement links TRBV2 to TRBJ2-7; TRBD2 matches at 8 bases. The CDR3 covers 13 residues. V was pared by 5 bases and J by 5 bases, with 5 bases of the junction left unmatched. The germline CDR1 and CDR2 sequences are SNHLY and FYNNEI. CDR3 protein: CASSPDGRDEQYV. The CDR3 DNA sequence: TGTGCCAGCAGTCCGGACGGGAGGGACGAGCAGTACGTC.

The rearrangement links TRBV19 to TRBJ1-1; TRBD1 aligns across 8 bases. In germline, CDR1 is LNHDA, CDR2 SQIVND (reference sequence). J was trimmed by 3 bases and V by 3 bases; bases with no gene match: 12. The CDR3 extends over 17 amino acids. DNA of the CDR3: TGTGCCAGTAGTATGAGGCAGGGGGCGAATCGTGACACTGAAGCTTTCTTT. Its protein is CASSMRQGANRDTEAFF.